These 24 T cell receptor beta chains were all obtained from the same sample, sequenced in a study of CD8 T cells in ankylosing spondylitis. Broader study findings: Among TCR beta sequences, a motif of under ten highly homologous variants appeared characteristic of ankylosing spondylitis blood.

TCRdb re-called the 5' RACE reads with MiXCR, one entry per CDR3 protein. The repertoire consists of roughly 350,000 distinct CDR3 sequences, with 6.5% to 10% occurring once and the leading ten covering approximately 15%. Antigen specificity for these receptors is unknown. The specimen sequenced was blood, either unsorted or a sorted T cell fraction (not recorded which). The receptors originated from a male donor with ankylosing spondylitis.

This sequence joins TRBV6-1 and TRBJ2-3; D is unclear. With 2 bases removed from V and 7 bases from J, the gap between germline ends came to 25 bases. CDR1 and CDR2 from the germline V gene are MNHNS and SASEGT. This CDR3 is built from 18 residues. The CDR3 sequence: CASSEIRRTSRKSYTQYF. CDR3 nucleotide sequence: TGTGCCAGCAGTGAAATAAGAAGGACGTCGCGAAAATCTTATACGCAGTATTTT.

The rearrangement joins TRBV5-1 to TRBJ2-3; a weak D match, TRBD2 (6 bases). The germline V and J ends were trimmed by 3 bases and 4 bases, with 12 bases remaining between them. This CDR3 region has 14 residues. Germline CDR1 is SGHRS and CDR2 is YFSETQ. Here the CDR3 DNA reads TGCGCCAGCAGCTGGAGACTAGTCCCAGATACGCAGTATTTT. Translated, it gives CASSWRLVPDTQYF.

This clonotype was counted a few times. V is TRBV2 and J is TRBJ2-3; no clear D. This CDR3 comprises 14 residues. Germline values: CDR1 SNHLY, CDR2 FYNNEI. V was pared by 0 bases and J by 3 bases, with 7 bases between. CDR3 nucleotide sequence: TGTGCCAGCAGTGAAGCGCTTTTTACAGATACGCAGTATTTT. Its protein is CASSEALFTDTQYF.

This clonotype came up many times. V gene TRBV27 combines with J gene TRBJ2-7; no clear D gene. The ends were cut back, 1 base at V and 1 base at J, with 8 bases in the middle. CDR1 is MNHEY, CDR2 SMNVEV, per germline (reference sequence). The CDR3 contains 14 residues. The CDR3 DNA sequence: TGTGCCAGCAGTTTATATGCAGATTCCTACGAGCAGTACTTC. It translates to CASSLYADSYEQYF.

V usage is TRBV5-5 and J usage is TRBJ1-3; the D is unclear. Germline V gene data show CDR1 as SGHKS and CDR2 as YYEKEE (reference sequence). V lost 0 bases, J lost 0 bases, and 7 bases lay in between. The CDR3 runs to 15 residues. The CDR3 sequence: CASSLAPVSGNTIYF. As DNA, the CDR3 is TGTGCCAGCAGCTTGGCCCCAGTCTCTGGAAACACCATATATTTT.

This clonotype was detected a few times. This rearrangement joins TRBV30 to TRBJ2-2; D gene uncertain. The germline CDR1 and CDR2 sequences are GTSNPN and SVGIG (reference sequence). V lost 1 base, J lost 6 bases, and 9 bases lay in between. The CDR3 covers 13 residues. The CDR3: CAWSAGVAGELFF. The CDR3 bases are TGTGCCTGGAGTGCAGGTGTGGCCGGGGAGCTGTTTTTT.

This rearrangement joins TRBV5-1 to TRBJ2-3; maybe TRBD2 (6 bases). Trimming cost V 2 bases and J 4 bases, with 17 bases left between them. This CDR3 is built from 16 residues. Germline assignment: CDR1 SGHRS and CDR2 YFSETQ. CDR3 amino acids: CASSFRTGDMADTQYF. The DNA for the CDR3 is TGCGCCAGCAGCTTTAGAACGGGAGATATGGCAGATACGCAGTATTTT.

This clonotype was seen only a few times. This chain connects TRBV5-1 to TRBJ2-1; D is undetermined. The CDR3 contains 13 residues. The germline V gene encodes CDR1 SGHRS and CDR2 YFSETQ. V lost 5 bases and J lost 5, with 11 bases in between. Here the CDR3 reads CASRRRGDNEQFF. CDR3 nucleotides: TGCGCCAGCAGACGTCGCGGAGACAATGAGCAGTTCTTC.

This clonotype has just a few counts. The rearrangement links TRBV29-1 to TRBJ1-5; 8 bases line up with TRBD1. CDR1 is SQVTM and CDR2 is ANQGSEA in the germline V gene. The length of the CDR3 is 13 residues. V was clipped by 5 bases and J by 7 bases; unmatched bases: 7. The CDR3 sequence is CSVQGARGQPQHF. CDR3 bases: TGCAGCGTTCAGGGGGCGCGGGGGCAGCCCCAGCATTTT.

This clonotype was seen only a few times. The chain combines TRBV3-1 with TRBJ2-1; 10 bases are a match to TRBD2. Trimming removed 3 bases from V and 2 bases from J; junction bases left unmatched: 10. The germline V gene has CDR1 LGHDT and CDR2 YNNKEL (reference sequence). The CDR3 consists of 18 residues. In nucleotides, the CDR3 is TGTGCCAGCAGCCACAACCGGGGGCTAGCGGGGGCCTACAATGAGCAGTTCTTC. Translated: CASSHNRGLAGAYNEQFF.

The chain carries TRBV12-3 or TRBV12-4 and TRBJ1-5, with TRBD1 matching over 9 bases. The trim removed 5 bases at V and 5 bases at J, leaving 7 bases unmatched. The CDR3 is 15 residues long. The CDR3, as DNA: TGTGCCAGCAGTACACCCGGGACAGGGCATCAGCCCCAGCATTTT. Protein: CASSTPGTGHQPQHF.

This clonotype was seen repeatedly, ten times or more. The chain couples TRBV24-1 to TRBJ2-3; 10 bases are shared with TRBD1. Germline trimming cut 9 bases from V and 1 base from J; bases unmatched to any gene: 0. The CDR3 runs to 13 residues. Germline V gene sequence: CDR1 KGHDR, CDR2 SFDVKD. The DNA for the CDR3 is TGTGCCACCGGGACAGGGGGCACAGATACGCAGTATTTT. Translation: CATGTGGTDTQYF.

At least ten counts were recorded for this clonotype. An end of the junction differs from the germline gene, which may be a read error. This chain connects TRBV19 to TRBJ1-4; no reliable D call. CDR1 is LNHDA, CDR2 SQIVND, per germline (reference sequence). The CDR3 totals 12 residues. The CDR3 region is CASGIRGEKLFF. The CDR3, as DNA: TGTGCCAGTGGTATTCGAGGTGAAAAACTGTTTTTT.

On this clonotype itself: Given a much more abundant clone one base away, this may be a read error. The rearrangement uses TRBV27 and TRBJ2-7; TRBD1 might be the D (7 bases). Between the trimmed V and J ends, which lost 2 bases and 4 bases, there was a span of 12 bases. The CDR3 sequence is 14 residues long. Germline CDR1 reads MNHEY; CDR2 reads SMNVEV (reference sequence). CDR3 coding DNA: TGTGCCAGCAGTTTACAGGGGGGAGATTACGAGCAGTACTTC. Translated: CASSLQGGDYEQYF.

The table lists this clonotype with a few counts. The V call is TRBV5-1, the J call TRBJ2-7, with D possibly TRBD2 on 6 matching bases. The CDR3 spans 14 residues. Germline V gene data show CDR1 as SGHRS and CDR2 as YFSETQ. V was pared by 4 bases and J by 3 bases, with 14 bases between. In DNA, the CDR3 is TGCGCCAGCAGCCCGGCTAGGGGAGGCTACGAGCAGTACTTC. This gives the protein CASSPARGGYEQYF.

This clonotype was observed many times. The chain joins TRBV18 to TRBJ2-7; 7 bases agree with TRBD2. CDR1 is KGHSH, CDR2 LQKENI, per germline. J lost 2 bases, V lost 4 bases, and 5 bases had no gene match. The CDR3 is 14 residues long. The CDR3 region is CASSQVGLAYEQYF. Here the CDR3 DNA reads TGTGCCAGCTCACAGGTCGGACTAGCCTACGAGCAGTACTTC.

This clonotype has more than one count but fewer than ten. The gene calls are TRBV6-5 and TRBJ1-1; TRBD1 might be the D (6 bases). The germline V gene has CDR1 MNHEY and CDR2 SVGAGI. This CDR3 has 15 amino acids. The V and J ends lost 0 bases and 4 bases respectively, with 12 bases between them. Written as DNA, the CDR3 is TGTGCCAGCAGTTACTCGGGCAGGGGTGGCACTGAAGCTTTCTTT. Translation: CASSYSGRGGTEAFF.

This clonotype has just a few counts. V usage is TRBV20-1 and J usage is TRBJ1-5; D gene uncertain. Germline CDR1 and CDR2: DFQATT and SNEGSKA (reference sequence). V lost 6 bases to trimming and J lost 3 bases, with 15 bases between them. The CDR3 sequence is 14 residues long. CDR3 bases: TGCAGTGCCGAGAGGACTGCCTACAATCAGCCCCAGCATTTT. Residues: CSAERTAYNQPQHF.

The chain employs TRBV28 and TRBJ2-7; 14 bases fit TRBD2. The V segment lost 4 bases and the J segment 5 bases; nucleotides outside the gene matches: 4. The CDR3 covers 15 residues. Germline loops: CDR1 MDHEN, CDR2 SYDVKM. Here the CDR3 reads CASSSGTSGRDEQYF. The CDR3 DNA is TGTGCCAGCAGTTCCGGGACTAGCGGGAGAGACGAGCAGTACTTC. Full variable domain (missing parts from reference TRBV28 and TRBJ2-7): DVKVTQSSRYLVKRTGEKVFLECVQDMDHENMFWYRQDPGLGLRLIYFSYDVKMKEKGDIPEGYSVSREKKERFSLILESASTNQTSMYLCASSSGTSGRDEQYFGPGTRLTVT.

There are many counts of this clonotype. This chain's CDR3 is CASSSNTGELFF. The CDR3 DNA reads TGTGCCAGCAGCTCCAACACCGGGGAGCTGTTTTTT. The gene calls are TRBV11-3 and TRBJ2-2; D not resolved. The CDR3 sequence is 12 residues long. The germline CDR1 and CDR2 sequences are SGHNT and YENEEA. V was clipped by 4 bases and J by 2 bases, with 2 bases between them.

This clonotype was observed many times. V is TRBV4-3 and J is TRBJ1-5; the match to TRBD1 covers 8 bases. Losses at the gene ends were 4 bases for V and 6 bases for J; bases not matched to a gene: 5. This CDR3 has 14 residues. Per the germline V gene, CDR1 is LGHNA and CDR2 is YSLEER. CDR3 sequence: CASSPGRGPQPQHF. In DNA, the CDR3 is TGCGCCAGCAGCCCGGGCAGGGGGCCTCAGCCCCAGCATTTT.

The chain recombines TRBV28 with TRBJ2-1; 11 nucleotides align to TRBD2. Germline V lookup: CDR1 MDHEN, CDR2 SYDVKM. CDR3 length: 18 residues. Trimming removed 5 bases from V and 10 bases from J; junction bases left unmatched: 19. This CDR3 reads CASSLLGPGRLAGSEQFF. DNA of the CDR3: TGTGCCAGCAGTCTTTTAGGGCCGGGGAGACTAGCGGGAAGCGAGCAGTTCTTC.

This sequence joins TRBV2 and TRBJ1-2; D is undetermined. Trimming left V 6 bases short and J 4 bases short, with 15 bases between. Germline lookup yields CDR1 SNHLY and CDR2 FYNNEI. This CDR3 comprises 14 residues. DNA for the CDR3: TGTGCCAGCAGCCAATTGGAAGGAACCTATGGCTACACCTTC. It yields the protein CASSQLEGTYGYTF. Full variable domain (missing parts from reference TRBV2 and TRBJ1-2): EPEVTQTPSHQVTQMGQEVILRCVPISNHLYFYWYRQILGQKVEFLVSFYNNEISEKSEIFDDQFSVERPDGSNFTLKIRSTKLEDSAMYFCASSQLEGTYGYTFGSGTRLTVV.

This clonotype showed up many times. The V and J genes are TRBV2 and TRBJ1-5, with 11 bases lining up with TRBD1. The CDR3 sequence is 15 residues long. V lost 5 bases to trimming and J lost 6 bases; unmatched junction nucleotides: 6. Germline V gene lookup returns CDR1 SNHLY and CDR2 FYNNEI. CDR3 in amino acids: CASSPWTGGIQPQHF. The CDR3, as DNA: TGTGCCAGCAGTCCCTGGACAGGGGGCATTCAGCCCCAGCATTTT.